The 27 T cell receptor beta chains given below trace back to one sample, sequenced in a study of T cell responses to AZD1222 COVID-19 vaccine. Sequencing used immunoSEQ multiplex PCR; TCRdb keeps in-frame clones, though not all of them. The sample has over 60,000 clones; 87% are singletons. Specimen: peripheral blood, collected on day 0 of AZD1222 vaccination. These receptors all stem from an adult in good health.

CDR3 in DNA: TGTGCCAGCAGCCAAGCATCGCAGGAAGCTTTCTTT. Translated: CASSQASQEAFF. V is TRBV3-1 (or the pseudogene TRBV3-2) and J is TRBJ1-1; D is unclear. The CDR3 spans 12 residues. Germline V lookup: CDR1 LGHDT, CDR2 YNNKEL (reference sequence). V gave up 1 base and J gave up 8 bases, with 8 bases separating them.

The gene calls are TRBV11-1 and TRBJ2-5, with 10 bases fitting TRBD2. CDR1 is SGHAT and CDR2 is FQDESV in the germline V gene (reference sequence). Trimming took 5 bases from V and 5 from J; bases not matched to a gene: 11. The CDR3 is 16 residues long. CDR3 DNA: TGTGCCAGCAGCAAAGTAGCGGGGGGCCCCTACGAGACCCAGTACTTC. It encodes CASSKVAGGPYETQYF.

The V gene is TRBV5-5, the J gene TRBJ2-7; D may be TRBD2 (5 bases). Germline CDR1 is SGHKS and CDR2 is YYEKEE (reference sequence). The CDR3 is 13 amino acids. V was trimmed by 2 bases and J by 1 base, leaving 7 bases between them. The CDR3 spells CASSFPGSYEQYF. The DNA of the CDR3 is TGTGCCAGCAGCTTCCCGGGGTCCTACGAGCAGTACTTC.

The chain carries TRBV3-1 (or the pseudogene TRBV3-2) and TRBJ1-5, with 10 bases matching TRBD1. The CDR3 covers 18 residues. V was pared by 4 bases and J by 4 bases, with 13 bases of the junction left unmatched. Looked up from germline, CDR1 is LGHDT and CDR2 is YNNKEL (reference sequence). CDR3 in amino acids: CASSPRAPGQGLNQPQHF. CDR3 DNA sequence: TGTGCCAGCAGCCCCAGGGCTCCGGGACAGGGGTTAAATCAGCCCCAGCATTTT.

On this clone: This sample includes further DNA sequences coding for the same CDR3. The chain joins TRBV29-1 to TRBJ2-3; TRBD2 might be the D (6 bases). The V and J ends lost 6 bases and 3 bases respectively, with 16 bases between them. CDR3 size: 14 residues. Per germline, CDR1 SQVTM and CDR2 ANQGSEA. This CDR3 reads CSVPTSGGTDTQYF. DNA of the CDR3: TGCAGCGTCCCGACTAGTGGGGGAACAGATACGCAGTATTTT.

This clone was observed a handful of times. CDR3 sequence reads: CASSVTDTSANSPLHF. CDR3 bases: TGTGCCAGCAGCGTCACCGACACCTCGGCCAATTCACCCCTCCACTTT. J is TRBJ1-6 and V is TRBV9; D gene ambiguous. Germline assignment: CDR1 SGDLS and CDR2 YYNGEE. Trimming removed 2 bases at V and 7 bases at J, with 16 bases between. The CDR3 contains 16 residues.

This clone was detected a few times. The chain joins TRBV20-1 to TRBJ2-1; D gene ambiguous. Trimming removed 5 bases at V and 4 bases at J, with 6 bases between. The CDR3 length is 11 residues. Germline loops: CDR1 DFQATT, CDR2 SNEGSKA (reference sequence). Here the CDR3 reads CSAPVYNEQFF. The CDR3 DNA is TGCAGTGCTCCTGTATACAATGAGCAGTTCTTC.

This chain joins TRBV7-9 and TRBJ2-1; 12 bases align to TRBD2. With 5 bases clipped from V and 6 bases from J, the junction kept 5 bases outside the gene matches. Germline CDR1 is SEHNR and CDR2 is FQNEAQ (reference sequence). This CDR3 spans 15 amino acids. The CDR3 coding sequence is TGTGCCAGCAGCCCCACTAGCGGGGGGTTCAATGAGCAGTTCTTC. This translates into CASSPTSGGFNEQFF.

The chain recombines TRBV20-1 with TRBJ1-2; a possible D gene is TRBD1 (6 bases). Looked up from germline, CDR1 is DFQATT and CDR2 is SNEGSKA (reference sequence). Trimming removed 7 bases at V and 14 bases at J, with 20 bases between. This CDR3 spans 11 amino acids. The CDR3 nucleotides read TGCAGTGTCCCGACAGGACCAGCTAAAACCTTC. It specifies CSVPTGPAKTF.

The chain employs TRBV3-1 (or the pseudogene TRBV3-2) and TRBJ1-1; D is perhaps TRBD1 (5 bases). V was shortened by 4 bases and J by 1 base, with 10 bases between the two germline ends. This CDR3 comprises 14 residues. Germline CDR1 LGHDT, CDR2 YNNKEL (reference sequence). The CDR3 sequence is CASSRDGGNTEAFF. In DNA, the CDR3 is TGTGCCAGCAGCCGGGACGGCGGGAACACTGAAGCTTTCTTT.

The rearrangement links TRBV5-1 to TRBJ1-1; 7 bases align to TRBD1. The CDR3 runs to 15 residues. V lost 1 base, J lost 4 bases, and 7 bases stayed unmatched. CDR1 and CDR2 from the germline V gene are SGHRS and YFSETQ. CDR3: CASSLLQAGGTEAFF. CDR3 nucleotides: TGCGCCAGCAGCTTGCTGCAGGCAGGGGGCACTGAAGCTTTCTTT.

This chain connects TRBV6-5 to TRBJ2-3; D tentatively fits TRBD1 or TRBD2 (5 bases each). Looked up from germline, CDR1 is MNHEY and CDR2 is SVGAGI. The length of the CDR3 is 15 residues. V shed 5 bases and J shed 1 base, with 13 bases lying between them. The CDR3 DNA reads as TGTGCCAGCAGTCTTCCCGGGGCGCGCACAGATACGCAGTATTTT. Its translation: CASSLPGARTDTQYF.

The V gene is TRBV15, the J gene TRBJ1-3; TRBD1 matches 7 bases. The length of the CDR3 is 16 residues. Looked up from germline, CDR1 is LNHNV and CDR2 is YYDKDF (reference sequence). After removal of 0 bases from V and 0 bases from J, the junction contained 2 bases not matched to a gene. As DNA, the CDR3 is TGTGCCACCAGCAGAGATTCAGGGGGCTCTGGAAACACCATATATTTT. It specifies CATSRDSGGSGNTIYF.

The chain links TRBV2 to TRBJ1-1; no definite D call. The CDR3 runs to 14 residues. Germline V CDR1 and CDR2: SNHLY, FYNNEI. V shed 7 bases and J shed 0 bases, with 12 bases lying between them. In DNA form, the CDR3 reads TGTGCCAGCATCTCTCTGAACATGAACACTGAAGCTTTCTTT. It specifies CASISLNMNTEAFF.

In DNA, the CDR3 is TGCGCCAGCGGGGTTACCGGGGAGCTGTTTTTT. Amino acids: CASGVTGELFF. The V call is TRBV5-1, the J call TRBJ2-2; D call uncertain. The germline V gene has CDR1 SGHRS and CDR2 YFSETQ. Deletions cut 7 bases from V and 5 bases from J, with 6 bases between. This CDR3 has 11 residues.

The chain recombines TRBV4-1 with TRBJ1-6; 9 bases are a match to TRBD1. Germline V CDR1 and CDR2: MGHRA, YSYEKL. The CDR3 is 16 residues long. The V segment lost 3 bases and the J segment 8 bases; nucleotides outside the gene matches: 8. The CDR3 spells CASSQTGGDWDSPLHF. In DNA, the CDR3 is TGCGCCAGCAGCCAGACAGGGGGAGATTGGGATTCACCCCTCCACTTT.

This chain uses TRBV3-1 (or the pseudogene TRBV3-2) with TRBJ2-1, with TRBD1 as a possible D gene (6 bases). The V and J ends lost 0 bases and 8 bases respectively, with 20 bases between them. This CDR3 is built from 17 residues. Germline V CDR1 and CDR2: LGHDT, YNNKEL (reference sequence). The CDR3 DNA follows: TGTGCCAGCAGCCAAGAAGAGTTGTGGGGGCTAGCAGATGAGCAGTTCTTC. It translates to CASSQEELWGLADEQFF.

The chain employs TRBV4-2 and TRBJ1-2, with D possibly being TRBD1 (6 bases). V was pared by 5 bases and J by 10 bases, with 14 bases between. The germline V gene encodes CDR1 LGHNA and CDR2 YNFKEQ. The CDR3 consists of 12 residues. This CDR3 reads CASSGGQPPYTF. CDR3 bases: TGTGCCAGCAGCGGGGGACAACCGCCCTACACCTTC.

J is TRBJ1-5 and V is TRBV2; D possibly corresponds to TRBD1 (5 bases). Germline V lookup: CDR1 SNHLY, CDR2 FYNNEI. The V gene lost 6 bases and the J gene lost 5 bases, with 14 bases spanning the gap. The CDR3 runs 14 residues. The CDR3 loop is CASRGDGTYQPQHF. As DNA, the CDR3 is TGTGCCAGCAGGGGGGACGGGACCTATCAGCCCCAGCATTTT.

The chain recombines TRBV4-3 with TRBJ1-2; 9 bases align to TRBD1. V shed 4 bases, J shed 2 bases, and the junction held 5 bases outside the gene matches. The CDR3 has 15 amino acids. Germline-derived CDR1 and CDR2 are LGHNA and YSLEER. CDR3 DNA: TGCGCCAGCAGCCGGTATGGGACAGGGAACTATGGCTACACCTTC. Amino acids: CASSRYGTGNYGYTF.

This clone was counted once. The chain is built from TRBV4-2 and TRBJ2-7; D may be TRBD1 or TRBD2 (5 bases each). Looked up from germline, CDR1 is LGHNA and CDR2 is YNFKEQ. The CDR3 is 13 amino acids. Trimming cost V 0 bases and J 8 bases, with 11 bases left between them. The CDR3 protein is CASSQESWGKQYF. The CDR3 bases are TGTGCCAGCAGCCAAGAAAGTTGGGGGAAGCAGTACTTC.

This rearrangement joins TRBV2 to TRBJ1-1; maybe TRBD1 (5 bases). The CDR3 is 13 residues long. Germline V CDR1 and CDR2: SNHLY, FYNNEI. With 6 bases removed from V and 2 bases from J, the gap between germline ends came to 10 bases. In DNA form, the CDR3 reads TGTGCCAGCAGAGGGGACGTAAACACTGAAGCTTTCTTT. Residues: CASRGDVNTEAFF.

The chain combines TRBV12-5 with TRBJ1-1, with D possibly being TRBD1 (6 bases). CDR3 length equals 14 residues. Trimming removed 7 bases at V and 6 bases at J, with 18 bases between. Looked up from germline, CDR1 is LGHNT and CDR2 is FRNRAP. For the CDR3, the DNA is TGTGCTAGTGCCTTCCGTGGGGGGGGCGCTGAAGCTTTCTTT. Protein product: CASAFRGGGAEAFF.

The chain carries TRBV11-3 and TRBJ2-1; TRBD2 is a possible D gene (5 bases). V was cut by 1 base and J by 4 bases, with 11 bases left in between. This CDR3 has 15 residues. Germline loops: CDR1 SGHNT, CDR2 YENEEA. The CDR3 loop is CASSLGKSGYNEQFF. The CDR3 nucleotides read TGTGCCAGCAGCTTAGGTAAATCGGGATACAATGAGCAGTTCTTC.

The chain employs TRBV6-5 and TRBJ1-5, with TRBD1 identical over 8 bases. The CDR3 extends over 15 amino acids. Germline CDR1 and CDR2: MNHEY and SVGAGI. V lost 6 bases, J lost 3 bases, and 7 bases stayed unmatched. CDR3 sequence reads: CASRYNQGANQPQHF. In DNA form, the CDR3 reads TGTGCCAGCAGGTATAATCAGGGGGCCAATCAGCCCCAGCATTTT.

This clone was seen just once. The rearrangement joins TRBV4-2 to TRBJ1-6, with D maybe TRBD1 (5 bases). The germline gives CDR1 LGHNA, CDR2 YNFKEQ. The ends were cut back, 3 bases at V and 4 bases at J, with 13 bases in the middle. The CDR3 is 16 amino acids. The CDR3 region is CASSHVGGRYNSPLHF. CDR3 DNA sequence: TGTGCCAGCAGCCATGTCGGGGGACGATATAATTCACCCCTCCACTTT.

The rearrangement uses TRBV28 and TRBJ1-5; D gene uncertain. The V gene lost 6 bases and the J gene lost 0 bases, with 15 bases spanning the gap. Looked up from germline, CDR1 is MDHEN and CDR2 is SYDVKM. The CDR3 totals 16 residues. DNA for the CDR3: TGTGCCAGCAGCGCCCCGGGCGAAGATAGCAATCAGCCCCAGCATTTT. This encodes CASSAPGEDSNQPQHF.